This T cell receptor (beta chain) was retrieved from a study of blood T cells in healthy people across ages (dated by TCRdb to the mid-2010s). With regard to the full study: Template switching captured roughly one uniquely barcoded TCR beta cDNA molecule per two T cells in model experiments. The study measured age-related changes in TCR beta repertoire diversity using deep sequencing normalized with unique cDNA molecular identifiers. The donors were split into four age groups: young (average 16 years), middle-aged (over 35), aged (more than 55) and long-lived (more than 80). To avoid experimental bias, donors of different ages were spread randomly across the sequencing lanes. Two additional independent replicas of 1 million unique cDNA reads from the same blood draw were analyzed for two donors (one aged 18 to 30 and one aged 80 or older).

Systemically healthy Caucasian individuals from Russia, 39 in total and aged about 6 to 95 years, were included as donors. Around 10 milliliters of peripheral blood were drawn from each donor into EDTA-treated Vacutainer tubes. PBMCs were isolated by Ficoll-Paque density-gradient centrifugation, with at least 6 million obtained per sample. Trizol reagent was used to extract total RNA from the PBMCs, yielding at least 5 micrograms per sample. For every donor, flow cytometry on a PBMC aliquot measured the percentage of naive CD45RAhigh/CD27high T cells. Library preparation employed 5' RACE. This sample was sequenced with an Illumina HiSeq 2500. A second PCR of about 7 to 12 cycles was run with a J-beta primer mix and a sample-barcoded 5' primer. A template-switch 5' adaptor carrying 12 random nucleotides introduced a unique molecular identifier onto each TCR beta cDNA molecule. At least 2.5 million CDR3-containing paired-end reads were obtained from each sample. The Mint cDNA synthesis kit, primed by a TRBC-specific oligonucleotide, was used to synthesize first-strand cDNA from all RNA. Following uracil-DNA glycosylase treatment, all cDNA underwent a first 18-cycle PCR with the universal primers M1SS and BC2_uni_R. In the original analysis: For normalization, 1 million high-quality reads were randomly selected from each sample, with every read carrying a distinct molecular identifier. Instead of being binned into consensus sequences, reads that shared molecular identifiers were thrown out. MiTCR, set to a Q25 quality threshold and the strictest error-elimination algorithm, was used for CDR3 identification, clonotype clustering and error correction. A nonparametric unseen species model using Euler transformation provided a lower-bound estimate of total TCR beta diversity. TCRdb handled the public reads itself, with Q25 trimming in fastp and clone calling in MiXCR, and kept productive beta chains. Rows merge per CDR3 protein into single entries with the most common DNA and genes. These V and J calls are TCRdb output, not the study's own analysis. The sample contains about 600,000 distinct CDR3 sequences, around 48% of them found a single time. The ten largest account for approximately 25% of the sample.

Study-wide findings and limitations: Estimates of total diversity based on one million sequenced T cells were considered lower bounds and underestimates. Because the CMV infection status of the donors was unknown, age-related changes in expanded clonotypes may potentially have been confounded. Observed TCR beta diversity per million T cells fell roughly linearly with age, and a significant reduction was already apparent by age around 40. Compared with the aged group, more naive CD4+ T cells, fewer expanded clones and increased TCR diversity were shown by the long-lived group, suggesting age selection. There was a strong correlation between observed TCR beta diversity and the percentage of naive T cells measured by flow cytometry. Conclusive comparison of naive and antigen-experienced compartments was prevented by the profiling of bulk unsorted PBMCs.

This clonotype showed up just a few times. What antigen it recognizes has not been identified. Qualities for individual bases were not recorded, and no much larger clone is one base off. V is shortened by 1 base, J by 11 bases, and the region joining them spans 15 bases. The CDR3 goes from the cysteine to the phenylalanine over 15 residues. Solely the CDR3 DNA is kept, with 45 bases framed from the first base. Per the germline V gene, SGHTA is the CDR1 and FQGNSA is the CDR2. Sequences were obtained from blood. The clonotype originates from a man older than 75 in good health. The chain is assembled from TRBV7-2 and TRBJ1-6, with a weak D call of TRBD1 (6 bases match). The DNA sequence is given as TGTGCCAGCAGCTTAGAGGGCAGGGGTACTCCACCCCTCCACTTT. Its protein product is CASSLEGRGTPPLHF.